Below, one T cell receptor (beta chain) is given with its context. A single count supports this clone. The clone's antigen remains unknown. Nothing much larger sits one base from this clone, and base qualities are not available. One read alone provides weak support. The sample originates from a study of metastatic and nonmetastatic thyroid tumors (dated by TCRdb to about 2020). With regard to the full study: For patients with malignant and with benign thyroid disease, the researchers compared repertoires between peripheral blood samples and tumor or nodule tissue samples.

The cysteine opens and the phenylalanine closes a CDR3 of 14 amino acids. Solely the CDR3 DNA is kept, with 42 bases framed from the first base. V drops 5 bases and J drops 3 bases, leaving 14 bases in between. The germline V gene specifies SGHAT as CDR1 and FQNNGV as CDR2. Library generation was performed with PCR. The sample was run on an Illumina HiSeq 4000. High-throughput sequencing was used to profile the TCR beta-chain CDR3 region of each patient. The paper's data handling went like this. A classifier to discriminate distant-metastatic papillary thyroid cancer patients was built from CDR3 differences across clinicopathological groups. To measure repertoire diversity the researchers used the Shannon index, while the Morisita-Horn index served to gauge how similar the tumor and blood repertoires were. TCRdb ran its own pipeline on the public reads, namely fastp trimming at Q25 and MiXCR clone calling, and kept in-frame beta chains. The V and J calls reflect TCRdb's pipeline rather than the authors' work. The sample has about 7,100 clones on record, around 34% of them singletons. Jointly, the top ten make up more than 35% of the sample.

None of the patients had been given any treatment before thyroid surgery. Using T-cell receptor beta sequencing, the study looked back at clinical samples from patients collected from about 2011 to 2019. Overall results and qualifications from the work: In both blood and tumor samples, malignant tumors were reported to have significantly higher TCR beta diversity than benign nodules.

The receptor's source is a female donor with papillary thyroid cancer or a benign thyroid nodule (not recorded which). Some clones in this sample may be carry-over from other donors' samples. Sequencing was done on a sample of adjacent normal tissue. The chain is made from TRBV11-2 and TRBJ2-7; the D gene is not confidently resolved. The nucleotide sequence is TGTGCCAGCAGCCTCGAGTTGGGCCGCTACGAGCAGTACTTC. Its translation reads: CASSLELGRYEQYF. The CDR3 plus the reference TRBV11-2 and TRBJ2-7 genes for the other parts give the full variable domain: EAGVAQSPRYKIIEKRQSVAFWCNPISGHATLYWYQQILGQGPKLLIQFQNNGVVDDSQLPKDRFSAERLKGVDSTLKIQPAKLEDSAVYLCASSLELGRYEQYFGPGTRLTVT.